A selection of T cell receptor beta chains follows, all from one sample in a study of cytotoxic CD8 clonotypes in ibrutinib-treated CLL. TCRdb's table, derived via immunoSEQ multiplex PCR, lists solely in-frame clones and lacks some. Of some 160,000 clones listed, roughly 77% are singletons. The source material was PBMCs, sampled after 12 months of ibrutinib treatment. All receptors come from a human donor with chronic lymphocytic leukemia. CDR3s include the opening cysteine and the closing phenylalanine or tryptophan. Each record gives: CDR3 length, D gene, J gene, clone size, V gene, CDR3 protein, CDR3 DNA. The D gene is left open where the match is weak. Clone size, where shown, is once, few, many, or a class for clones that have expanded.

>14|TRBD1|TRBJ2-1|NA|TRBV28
CASYTGGSLNEQFF
TGTGCCAGCTACACAGGGGGGAGCCTAAATGAGCAGTTCTTC
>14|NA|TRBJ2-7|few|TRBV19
CASRVTGSTSEQYF
TGTGCCAGTAGGGTAACGGGGAGTACCTCCGAGCAGTACTTC
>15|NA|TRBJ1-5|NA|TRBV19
CASSIRGPTDQPQHF
TGTGCCAGTAGTATTCGCGGCCCCACTGATCAGCCCCAGCATTTT
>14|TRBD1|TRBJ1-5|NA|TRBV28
CASSRGGPSQPQHF
TGTGCCAGCAGTCGAGGGGGCCCATCTCAGCCCCAGCATTTT
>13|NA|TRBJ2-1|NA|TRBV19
CASSIGSGGEQFF
TGTGCCAGTAGTATAGGGAGTGGGGGTGAGCAGTTCTTC
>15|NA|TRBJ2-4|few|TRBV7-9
CASSFQGEDAWVQYF
TGTGCCAGCAGCTTCCAGGGGGAGGATGCCTGGGTTCAGTACTTC
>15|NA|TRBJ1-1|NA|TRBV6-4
CASRERGLGNTEAFF
TGTGCCAGCAGGGAGAGGGGGTTGGGGAACACTGAAGCTTTCTTT
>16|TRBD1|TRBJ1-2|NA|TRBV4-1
CASSHPGTGVDYGYTF
TGCGCCAGCAGCCATCCCGGGACAGGGGTGGACTATGGCTACACCTTC
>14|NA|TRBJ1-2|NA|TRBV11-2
CASSLARGRGGYTF
TGTGCCAGCAGCTTAGCCAGGGGAAGGGGTGGCTACACCTTC
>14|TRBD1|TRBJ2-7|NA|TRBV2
CASMHGTGGQYQYF
TGTGCCAGCATGCACGGGACAGGGGGCCAGTATCAGTACTTC
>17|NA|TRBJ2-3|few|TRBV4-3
CASSQDSPDLSTDTQYF
TGCGCCAGCAGCCAAGATTCCCCCGACCTGAGCACAGATACGCAGTATTTT
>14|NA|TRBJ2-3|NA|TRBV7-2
CASSTTQFTDTQYF
TGTGCCAGCAGCACCACACAGTTTACAGATACGCAGTATTTT
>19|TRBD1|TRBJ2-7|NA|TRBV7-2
CASSPQGYLTGARTYEQYF
TGTGCCAGCAGCCCACAGGGGTATCTTACAGGGGCGAGAACCTACGAGCAGTACTTC
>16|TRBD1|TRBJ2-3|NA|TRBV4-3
CASSQEWGTGSDTQYF
TGCGCCAGCAGCCAAGAGTGGGGGACAGGGTCAGATACGCAGTATTTT
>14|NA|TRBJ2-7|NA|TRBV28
CASSFWQGGHEQYF
TGTGCCAGCAGTTTTTGGCAGGGGGGCCACGAGCAGTACTTC
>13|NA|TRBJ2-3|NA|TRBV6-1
CASSEFGGPQQYF
TGTGCCAGCAGTGAATTTGGCGGGCCCCAACAGTATTTT
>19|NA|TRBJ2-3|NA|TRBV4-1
CASSPSTLLIAEVTDTQYF
TGCGCCAGCAGCCCTAGCACACTCCTTATAGCGGAAGTCACAGATACGCAGTATTTT
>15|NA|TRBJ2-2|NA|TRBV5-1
CASSSGHTNTGELFF
TGCGCCAGCAGCTCGGGACATACGAACACCGGGGAGCTGTTTTTT
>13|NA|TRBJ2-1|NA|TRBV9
CASNSGTYNEQFF
TGTGCCAGCAACTCCGGGACTTACAATGAGCAGTTCTTC
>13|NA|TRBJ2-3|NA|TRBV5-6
CASSLATGDTQYF
TGTGCCAGCAGCTTGGCCACCGGAGATACGCAGTATTTT
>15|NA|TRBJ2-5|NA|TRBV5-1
CASSLNTGAGETQYF
TGCGCCAGCAGCCTTAATACAGGGGCGGGGGAGACCCAGTACTTC
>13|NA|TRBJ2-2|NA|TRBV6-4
CASSTERSGELFF
TGTGCCAGCAGTACCGAGAGGTCCGGGGAGCTGTTTTTT
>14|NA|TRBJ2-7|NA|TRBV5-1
CASSLDRVNYEQYF
TGCGCCAGCAGCTTGGACAGGGTTAACTACGAGCAGTACTTC
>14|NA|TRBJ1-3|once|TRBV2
CASSGAGLRDTIYF
TGTGCCAGCAGTGGAGCAGGGCTAAGGGACACCATATATTTT
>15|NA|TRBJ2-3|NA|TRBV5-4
CASSSDLAGTDTQYF
TGTGCCAGCAGCTCGGACCTGGCGGGCACAGATACGCAGTATTTT
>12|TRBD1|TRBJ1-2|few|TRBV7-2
CASSSGGYGYTF
TGTGCCAGCAGCTCAGGGGGATATGGCTACACCTTC
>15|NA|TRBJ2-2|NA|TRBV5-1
CASSLSGGRTGELFF
TGCGCCAGCAGCTTGTCTGGGGGGCGCACCGGGGAGCTGTTTTTT
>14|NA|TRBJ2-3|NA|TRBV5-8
CASNYQGSTDTQYF
TGTGCCAGCAACTATCAGGGTAGCACAGATACGCAGTATTTT
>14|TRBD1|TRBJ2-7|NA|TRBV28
CASSLVQGAREQYF
TGTGCCAGCAGTTTGGTTCAGGGGGCTCGGGAGCAGTACTTC
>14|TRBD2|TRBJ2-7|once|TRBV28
CAIRGTSVSYEQYF
TGTGCCATAAGGGGGACTAGCGTTTCGTACGAGCAGTACTTC